The 8 T cell receptor beta chains reported below all come from one sample, sequenced in a study of T cells in women clearing cervical HPV infection. Assay: immunoSEQ multiplex PCR; the TCRdb copy retains only in-frame clones and omits some. Across about 27,000 clones, the top ten clones capture 11% of the sample. Specimen: blood buffy coat. The receptors here all came from a woman aged 18 to 75 with a cervical HPV16 infection that either progressed to CIN3+ or cleared (not recorded which).

As concerns this clone: The CDR3 end falls 3 residues outside the read, so it is completed with the germline J gene. This chain joins TRBV18 and TRBJ1-4; D gene ambiguous. V gave up 2 bases and J gave up 4 bases, with 8 bases separating them. This CDR3 comprises 14 residues. Germline CDR1 reads KGHSH; CDR2 reads LQKENI. CDR3 in amino acids: CASSPLAFNEKLFF. The covered CDR3 bases are TGTGCCAGCTCACCATTGGCCTTTAATGAAAAA.

As concerns this clone: The read comes to an end 3 residues before the CDR3 does, leaving the germline J gene to fill in the end. The rearrangement joins TRBV6-2 or TRBV6-3 to TRBJ1-1; the match to TRBD1 covers 7 bases. Trimming at V came to 5 bases and at J to 2 bases, leaving 8 bases not matched to a gene. The CDR3 sequence is 15 residues long. The germline CDR1 and CDR2 sequences are MNHEY and SVGEGT. CDR3 loop: CASSPRRTGNTEAFF. CDR3 bases read: TGTGCCAGCAGTCCCCGCCGGACAGGCAACACTGAA.

To note about this clone: The sequenced fragment ends 3 residues before the CDR3 boundary, so the rest is inferred from the germline J gene. The rearrangement joins TRBV7-2 to TRBJ2-7; 9 bases match TRBD2. Unmatched junction bases numbered 6, after V lost 3 bases and J lost 3 bases. In germline, CDR1 is SGHTA, CDR2 FQGNSA. This CDR3 has 15 amino acids. The sequenced CDR3 bases are TGTGCCAGCAGCTTTGGGGCTAGCGGGAACTACGAG. Amino acids: CASSFGASGNYE. The CDR3 in its entirety is CASSFGASGNYEQYF.

Comment on this clone: The sequenced fragment ends 3 residues before the CDR3 boundary, so the rest is inferred from the germline J gene. The chain joins TRBV18 to TRBJ1-1; no clear D. The CDR3 extends over 14 amino acids. The V gene's germline CDR1 is KGHSH and CDR2 LQKENI. Trimming removed 3 bases from V and 0 bases from J, with 8 bases in between. The DNA read from the CDR3 is TGTGCCAGCTCACCTAAACAACTGAACACTGAA. It is translated as CASSPKQLNTE. The whole CDR3 protein reads CASSPKQLNTEAFF.

Comments on this clone: The read finishes 3 residues shy of the CDR3 end, and the germline J gene is used to complete it. The J gene is TRBJ1-5, the V gene TRBV20-1; D possibly corresponds to TRBD1 (6 bases). This CDR3 region has 15 residues. From germline, CDR1 is DFQATT and CDR2 SNEGSKA (reference sequence). The V end lost 0 bases, the J end lost 3 bases, and 12 bases lay between the germline ends. The part of the CDR3 DNA that was read is TGCAGTGCTAGAGAGCTGACAGGTAACAATCAGCCC. Its translation: CSARELTGNNQP. The CDR3 in its entirety is CSARELTGNNQPQHF.

Concerning this clone: The read finishes 3 residues shy of the CDR3 end, and the germline J gene is used to complete it. The J gene is TRBJ2-1, the V gene TRBV19, with a weak D call TRBD2 (6 bases). The CDR3 contains 13 residues. V gave up 4 bases and J gave up 7 bases, with 11 bases separating them. Looked up from germline, CDR1 is LNHDA and CDR2 is SQIVND (reference sequence). The CDR3 sequence: CASSNSGKNEQFF. CDR3 DNA (partial): TGTGCCAGTAGTAATAGCGGAAAGAATGAG.

Regarding this clone: The sequence runs out 3 residues before the end of the CDR3; the remainder is reconstructed from the germline J gene. The rearrangement uses TRBV5-1 and TRBJ1-1, with D maybe TRBD1 (6 bases). The CDR3 spans 15 residues. The ends were cut back, 0 bases at V and 0 bases at J, with 9 bases in the middle. The germline V gene has CDR1 SGHRS and CDR2 YFSETQ. CDR3 in amino acids: CASSLDDRMNTEAFF. The DNA read from the CDR3 is TGCGCCAGCAGCTTGGATGACAGGATGAACACTGAA.

On this clone: The read halts 3 residues ahead of the CDR3 end, with the missing end drawn from the germline J gene. V gene TRBV18 combines with J gene TRBJ2-3; D gene unclear. The V gene's germline CDR1 is KGHSH and CDR2 LQKENI. The CDR3 loop spans 14 amino acids. The covered CDR3 bases are TGTGCCAGCTCACCAGGTTATAGCAATCAGCCG. Encoded protein: CASSPGYSNQP. The full CDR3 sequence reads CASSPGYSNQPQYF.